This TCR beta chain was sequenced in a study of blood T cell repertoires in COVID-19. Whole-study context: From the United States, Italy and Spain came samples of acute and convalescent COVID-19.

Sequencing was performed with immunoSEQ multiplex PCR; in TCRdb, only in-frame clones are kept and a portion is missing. The table has approximately 210,000 clones, 84% seen once; the top ten hold 7.8%. V trimming: 11 bases; J trimming: 5 bases; junction bases outside the gene matches: 8. The CDR3 contains 13 residues. Germline-derived CDR1 and CDR2 are SNHLY and FYNNEI. The chain employs TRBV2 and TRBJ2-5; TRBD1 agrees at 10 bases. The TCR comes from an elderly woman with COVID-19, enrolled during active disease. Sequences were obtained from peripheral blood. The CDR3 DNA follows: TGTGCCGGACAGGGACAGGGGAGGGAGACCCAGTACTTC. It specifies CAGQGQGRETQYF.